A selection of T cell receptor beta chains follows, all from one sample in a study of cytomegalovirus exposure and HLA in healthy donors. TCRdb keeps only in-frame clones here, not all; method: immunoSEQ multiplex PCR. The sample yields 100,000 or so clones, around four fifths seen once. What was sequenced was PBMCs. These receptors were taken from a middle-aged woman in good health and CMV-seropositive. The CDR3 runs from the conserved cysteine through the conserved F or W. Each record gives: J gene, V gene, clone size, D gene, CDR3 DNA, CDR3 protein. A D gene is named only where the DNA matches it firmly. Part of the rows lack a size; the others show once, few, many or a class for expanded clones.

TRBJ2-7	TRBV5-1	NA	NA	TGCGCCAGCAGCTGGGAACAGGGCTACGAGCAGTACTTC	CASSWEQGYEQYF
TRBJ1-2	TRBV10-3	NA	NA	TGTGCCATCAGTGATCCAAGGGGGTCGACTCCTAACTATGGCTACACCTTC	CAISDPRGSTPNYGYTF
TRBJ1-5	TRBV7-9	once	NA	TGTGCCAGCAGCCAAGGAGGCAATCAGCCCCAGCATTTT	CASSQGGNQPQHF
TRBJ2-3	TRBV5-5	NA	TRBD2	TGTGCCAGCAGTTCACTAGCGGGATCCACAGATACGCAGTATTTT	CASSSLAGSTDTQYF
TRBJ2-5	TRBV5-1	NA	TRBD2	TGCGCCAGCAGCTTGCGGCCAGATCTAGCGGGAGCCGACGGGGGTAGAACCCAGTACTTC	CASSLRPDLAGADGGRTQYF
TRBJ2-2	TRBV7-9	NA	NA	TGTGCCAGCACCCGGGTAGCGAGCACCGGGGAGCTGTTTTTT	CASTRVASTGELFF
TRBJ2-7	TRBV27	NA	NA	TGTGCCAGCAGTACAAACACAGGGATGGGGCCCTACGAGCAGTACTTC	CASSTNTGMGPYEQYF
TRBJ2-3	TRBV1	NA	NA	TGCACCAGCAGCCAAGATATCGGGACTAGCGGGGGACTCGATACGCAGTATTTT	CTSSQDIGTSGGLDTQYF
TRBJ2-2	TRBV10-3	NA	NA	TGTGCCATCAATCCGGCCAAGGAGGTCACCGGGGAGCTGTTTTTT	CAINPAKEVTGELFF
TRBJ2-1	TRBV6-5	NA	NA	TGTGCCAGCAGTTACGGGGAGGCCGTCTACAATGAGCAGTTCTTC	CASSYGEAVYNEQFF
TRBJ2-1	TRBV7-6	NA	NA	TGTGCCAGCAGCTCAGGACCCTCGGGAGAGCAGTTCTTC	CASSSGPSGEQFF
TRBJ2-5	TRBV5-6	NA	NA	TGTGCCAGCAGCCCCGGGTGGGGGGGCGATGAGACCCAGTACTTC	CASSPGWGGDETQYF
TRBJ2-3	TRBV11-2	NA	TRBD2	TGTGCCAGCAGCTTAGCTCTAGCGGGGGGGTTTGGCACAGATACGCAGTATTTT	CASSLALAGGFGTDTQYF
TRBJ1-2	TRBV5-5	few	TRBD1	TGTGCCAGCAGCCCCGGGACAGGGGCCGAGTATGGCTACACCTTC	CASSPGTGAEYGYTF
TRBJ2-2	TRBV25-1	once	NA	TGTGCCAGCAGTGTCCTGAACGTTGGCACAGGATACACCGGGGAGCTGTTTTTT	CASSVLNVGTGYTGELFF
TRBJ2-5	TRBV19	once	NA	TGTGCCAGCGCCACAGGGCTACAAGAGACCCAGTACTTC	CASATGLQETQYF
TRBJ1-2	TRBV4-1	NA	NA	TGCGCCAGCAGCCAGGGTAGGGGCTATGGCTACACCTTC	CASSQGRGYGYTF
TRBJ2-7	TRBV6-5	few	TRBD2	TGTGCCAGCAGTTACTTTCTAGCGGGACCTTACGAGCAGTACTTC	CASSYFLAGPYEQYF
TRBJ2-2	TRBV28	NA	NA	TGTGCCAGCAGTTTAACCGTCCGAGCCGGGGAGCTGTTTTTT	CASSLTVRAGELFF
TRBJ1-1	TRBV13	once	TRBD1	TGTGCCAGCAGCTTATTAAGGGGGCCTCTGAACACTGAAGCTTTCTTT	CASSLLRGPLNTEAFF
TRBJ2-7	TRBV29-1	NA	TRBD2	TGCAGCGTTGAAGATTGGCGGGAGTACGGCGAGCAGTACTTC	CSVEDWREYGEQYF
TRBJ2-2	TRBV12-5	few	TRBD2	TGTGCTAGTGGTTTGGTTGGACAGAGAGGACTAGCGTTTATTGGCACCGGGGAGCTGTTTTTT	CASGLVGQRGLAFIGTGELFF
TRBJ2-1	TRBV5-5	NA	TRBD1	TGTGCCAGCAGCTTGACCGGGACAGGGGCCTACAATGAGCAGTTCTTC	CASSLTGTGAYNEQFF